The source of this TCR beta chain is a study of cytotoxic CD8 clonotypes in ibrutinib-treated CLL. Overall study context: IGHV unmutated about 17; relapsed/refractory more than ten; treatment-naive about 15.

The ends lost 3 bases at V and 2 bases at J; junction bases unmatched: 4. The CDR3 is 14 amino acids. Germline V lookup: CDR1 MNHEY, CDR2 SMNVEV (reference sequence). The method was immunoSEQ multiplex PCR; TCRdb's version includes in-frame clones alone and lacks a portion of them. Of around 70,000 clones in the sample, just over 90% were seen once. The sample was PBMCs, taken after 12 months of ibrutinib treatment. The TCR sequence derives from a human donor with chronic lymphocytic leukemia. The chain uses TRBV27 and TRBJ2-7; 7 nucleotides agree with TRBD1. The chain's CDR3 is CASSFRDRPYEQYF. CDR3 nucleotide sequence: TGTGCCAGCAGTTTCCGGGACAGACCCTACGAGCAGTACTTC.